A single sample gave rise to the 14 T cell receptor beta chains below, sequenced in a study of CD8 T cells in Susac syndrome (dated by TCRdb to 2018 to 2020). Libraries were constructed by the immunoSEQ multiplex PCR assay. RNA was extracted using the RNeasy kit, and roughly 0.45 to 1 ug of the RNA was reverse transcribed with random hexamers. Starting from the raw public reads, TCRdb applied fastp trimming at Q25, assembled clones with MiXCR and retained in-frame beta chains. CDR3 protein sequences are deduplicated, and each keeps its most common genes and DNA. Counted in this sample were about 180,000 distinct CDR3 sequences; just under 95% of them appeared once. Jointly, the top ten make up 0.099% of the sample. Sequencing input: CD4+ T cells from PBMCs. These receptors came from a human donor with Susac syndrome.

For the CDR3, the DNA is TGTGCCAGCAGTCCAGATACGGCCCCGTTAGGGCAGCCCCAGCATTTT. As protein: CASSPDTAPLGQPQHF. The chain links TRBV27 to TRBJ1-5; D unresolved. CDR1 is MNHEY, CDR2 SMNVEV, per germline (reference sequence). V dropped 5 bases and J dropped 7 bases, with 21 bases sitting between them. The CDR3 runs 16 residues.

The chain is built from TRBV27 and TRBJ2-5; TRBD1 matches 9 bases. Per the germline V gene, CDR1 is MNHEY and CDR2 is SMNVEV (reference sequence). V lost 7 bases and J lost 4; bases outside the gene matches: 7. The CDR3 is 14 amino acids. The CDR3 here is CASKGQTGGETQYF. The CDR3 region has the DNA TGTGCCAGCAAGGGACAGACAGGGGGAGAGACCCAGTACTTC.

The chain recombines TRBV13 with TRBJ2-5, with 7 bases that match TRBD1. Trimming at V came to 5 bases and at J to 5 bases, leaving 17 bases not matched to a gene. The CDR3 has 17 residues. Germline V gene sequence: CDR1 PRHDT, CDR2 FYEKMQ (reference sequence). In DNA, the CDR3 is TGTGCCAGCAGCCCTAGTGAAATGGACAGGCTGGGGGAGACCCAGTACTTC. Translated: CASSPSEMDRLGETQYF.

This clonotype came up once. The chain joins TRBV27 to TRBJ2-5; a weak D match, TRBD1 (6 bases). The CDR3 length is 13 residues. With 8 bases removed from V and 8 bases from J, the gap between germline ends came to 18 bases. Germline CDR1 MNHEY, CDR2 SMNVEV (reference sequence). This CDR3 is CASRRGEGDTQYF. The CDR3 DNA sequence: TGTGCCAGCCGCCGGGGTGAGGGGGACACCCAGTACTTC.

This chain links TRBV27 with TRBJ2-5, with a weak D call TRBD2 (6 bases). The germline CDR1 and CDR2 sequences are MNHEY and SMNVEV (reference sequence). CDR3 length: 14 residues. Trimming pared 3 bases from V and 2 bases from J, leaving 10 bases between. In nucleotides, the CDR3 is TGTGCCAGCAGTTTCACGCGGGGACAAGAGACCCAGTACTTC. It is translated as CASSFTRGQETQYF.

About this clonotype: At one boundary the junction diverges from the germline segment, which might be a read error. V gene TRBV5-1 combines with J gene TRBJ2-1; 11 positions agree with TRBD2. Germline-derived CDR1 and CDR2 are SGHRS and YFSETQ. The CDR3 is made up of 15 amino acids. CDR3 in DNA: TGTGCCAGCAGCTTAACTAGCGGGGGCTACAATGAGCAGTTCTTC. Residues: CASSLTSGGYNEQFF. The full variable domain, with the rest looked up from reference TRBV5-1 and TRBJ2-1, is KAGVTQTPRYLIKTRGQQVTLSCSPISGHRSVSWYQQTPGQGLQFLFEYFSETQRNKGNFPGRFSGRQFSNSRSEMNVSTLELGDSALYLCASSLTSGGYNEQFFGPGTRLTVL.

The chain joins TRBV19 to TRBJ1-5, with no clear D. V was shortened by 7 bases and J by 0 bases, with 13 bases between the two germline ends. Germline loops: CDR1 LNHDA, CDR2 SQIVND (reference sequence). CDR3 length: 15 amino acids. Here the CDR3 reads CASTPWTDSNQPQHF. For the CDR3, the DNA is TGTGCCAGTACCCCATGGACGGATAGCAATCAGCCCCAGCATTTT. The whole variable domain, filled in from reference TRBV19 and TRBJ1-5, reads DGGITQSPKYLFRKEGQNVTLSCEQNLNHDAMYWYRQDPGQGLRLIYYSQIVNDFQKGDIAEGYSVSREKKESFPLTVTSAQKNPTAFYLCASTPWTDSNQPQHFGDGTRLSIL.

The genes are TRBV29-1 and TRBJ2-1; TRBD1 matches at 7 bases. CDR3 length: 15 amino acids. The V gene's germline CDR1 is SQVTM and CDR2 ANQGSEA. V gave up 3 bases and J gave up 0 bases; unmatched junction bases: 5. This chain's CDR3 is CSVEETGSSYNEQFF. The CDR3 region has the DNA TGCAGCGTTGAGGAGACAGGGAGCTCCTACAATGAGCAGTTCTTC.

The DNA of the CDR3 is TGCAGTGCCCAGGAAAGGAACACTGAAGCTTTCTTT. This gives the protein CSAQERNTEAFF. The chain has TRBV20-1 and TRBJ1-1, with D hard to call. Germline CDR1 and CDR2: DFQATT and SNEGSKA (reference sequence). The CDR3 is 12 residues long. Trimming cost V 6 bases and J 1 base, with 9 bases left between them.

The V gene is TRBV12-3 or TRBV12-4, the J gene TRBJ1-1, with a possible D match to TRBD1 (6 bases). The V end was cut by 3 bases, the J end by 1 base, with 12 bases between. The CDR3 extends over 15 amino acids. CDR3 nucleotide sequence: TGTGCCAGCAGTTTCAGGGGTGCCTCGAACACTGAAGCTTTCTTT. This translates into CASSFRGASNTEAFF.

This chain uses TRBV19 with TRBJ2-6; no definite D call. CDR3 length equals 14 residues. Germline assignment: CDR1 LNHDA and CDR2 SQIVND (reference sequence). Trimming removed 6 bases from V and 2 bases from J, with 8 bases in between. The CDR3 DNA sequence: TGTGCCAGTAGCCGAAGAACTGGGGCCAACGTCCTGACTTTC. This gives the protein CASSRRTGANVLTF.

On this clonotype: One junction end does not reproduce the germline sequence, and a read error may be involved. This sequence joins TRBV19 and TRBJ2-1, with D tentatively TRBD2 (6 bases). The germline CDR1 and CDR2 sequences are LNHDA and SQIVND (reference sequence). The length of the CDR3 is 14 residues. In nucleotides, the CDR3 is TGTGCCAGTAGTGGTCGGCGGGGCTACGATGAGCAGTTCTTC. Its protein is CASSGRRGYDEQFF. The full variable domain, its missing parts supplied by reference TRBV19 and TRBJ2-1, is DGGITQSPKYLFRKEGQNVTLSCEQNLNHDAMYWYRQDPGQGLRLIYYSQIVNDFQKGDIAEGYSVSREKKESFPLTVTSAQKNPTAFYLCASSGRRGYDEQFFGPGTRLTVL.

This rearrangement joins TRBV5-4 to TRBJ2-6, with D perhaps TRBD2 (6 bases). The CDR3 is 16 residues long. Trimming stripped 0 bases from V and 2 bases from J, with 9 bases between. Germline V lookup: CDR1 SGHNT, CDR2 YYREEE (reference sequence). CDR3 coding DNA: TGTGCCAGCAGCTTGGCCGGAGGGGCTGGGGCCAACGTCCTGACTTTC. Translating it yields CASSLAGGAGANVLTF.

V and J are TRBV28 and TRBJ1-5; 8 bases agree with TRBD1. J gave up 5 bases and V 3 bases, and 3 bases lay outside the gene matches. This CDR3 has 14 amino acids. Germline V gives CDR1 MDHEN, CDR2 SYDVKM. The CDR3 is CASSFRQGHQPQHF. The CDR3, as DNA: TGTGCCAGCAGTTTCCGACAGGGGCATCAGCCCCAGCATTTT.